This T cell receptor (beta chain) was sequenced in a study of T cell responses to AZD1222 COVID-19 vaccine. The assay was immunoSEQ multiplex PCR, and TCRdb's table has in-frame clones only and misses some. The sample yields 130,000 or so clones, over 75% seen once. Germline CDR1 and CDR2: LNHDA and SQIVND (reference sequence). V lost 6 bases and J 2 bases, leaving 16 bases between the germline ends. The length of the CDR3 is 16 residues. The input for sequencing was peripheral blood, taken 28 days after the second AZD1222 dose. The chain employs TRBV19 and TRBJ1-4, with unresolved D. The origin of this receptor is an adult who received the AZD1222 COVID-19 vaccine. The CDR3 loop reads CASSAGRSWTNEKLFF. CDR3 coding DNA: TGTGCCAGTAGCGCCGGTCGGAGTTGGACTAATGAAAAACTGTTTTTT.